These T cell receptor beta chains were read from a single sample in a study of B cell selection in AIRE deficiency. Libraries were prepared by immunoSEQ multiplex PCR; TCRdb keeps only in-frame clonotypes and omits some of them. This table holds about 24,000 clones, around 97% found once. The specimen was conventional CD4+ T cells sorted from PBMCs. All receptors derive from a human donor with AIRE deficiency. CDR3s include the opening cysteine and the closing phenylalanine or tryptophan. A D gene is named only where the DNA matches it firmly. Clone size is given for some rows only: seen once, a few or many times, or a class if the clone is expanded.

clone_size	v_call	j_call	d_call	cdr3_nt	cdr3_aa
.	TRBV5-1	TRBJ2-3	.	TGCGCCAGCAGCCCCCGTCGGGGCAGGGCTTACACAGATACGCAGTATTTT	CASSPRRGRAYTDTQYF
.	TRBV6-6	TRBJ2-7	.	TGTGCCAGCAGTTATTTCTACGAGCAGTACTTC	CASSYFYEQYF
.	TRBV7-9	TRBJ1-1	TRBD1	TGTGCCAGCACCCTAAAGACAGGGGCGAACACTGAAGCTTTCTTT	CASTLKTGANTEAFF
.	TRBV7-9	TRBJ2-1	TRBD2	TGTGCCAGCAGTGATAGGGGTCTAGCGGGAGTTTACTCGTACAATGAGCAGTTCTTC	CASSDRGLAGVYSYNEQFF
.	TRBV6-5	TRBJ2-1	TRBD2	TGTGCCAGCAGTTACTCAGGGGTAAGCGGGGGCGATGAGCAGTTCTTC	CASSYSGVSGGDEQFF
once	TRBV5-1	TRBJ2-3	TRBD2	TGCGCCAGCAGCTTGGAGGCTAGCGGGAGCTCAGATACGCAGTATTTT	CASSLEASGSSDTQYF
.	TRBV28	TRBJ2-7	.	TGTGCCAGCAAGGGGGGGAGCATCGCCTACGAGCAGTACTTC	CASKGGSIAYEQYF
.	TRBV29-1	TRBJ1-1	.	TGCAGCGTACGTAGCAACAGGGTAAAGGACACTGAAGCTTTCTTT	CSVRSNRVKDTEAFF
.	TRBV5-4	TRBJ2-1	.	TGTGCCAGCAGCTCCGGTGGGCGCACCGTGGGGAATGAGCAGTTCTTC	CASSSGGRTVGNEQFF
.	TRBV7-3	TRBJ2-1	TRBD1	TGTGCCAGCAGCTTACGACAGGGGTTGTACAATGAGCAGTTCTTC	CASSLRQGLYNEQFF
.	TRBV4-1	TRBJ2-3	.	TGCGCCAGCAGCCAAGATAGACAGACAGATACGCAGTATTTT	CASSQDRQTDTQYF
.	TRBV4-3	TRBJ1-4	.	TGCGCCAGCAGCCAAGATCGAGGGGTGGAGACTAATGAAAAACTGTTTTTT	CASSQDRGVETNEKLFF
.	TRBV7-2	TRBJ2-5	.	TGTGCCAGCAGCCCGCGGACCTTCCAGCGAGAGACCCAGTACTTC	CASSPRTFQRETQYF
.	TRBV7-3	TRBJ2-3	.	TGTGCCAGCAGCTCCCTTATTAGTGGGGGTACGCAGTATTTT	CASSSLISGGTQYF
.	TRBV7-9	TRBJ1-2	.	TGTGCCAGCAGCTTAGGGGTCAACTATGGCTACACCTTC	CASSLGVNYGYTF
once	TRBV9	TRBJ2-2	.	TGTGCCAGCAGCTCTCGGTTCGTCGGGGAGCTGTTTTTT	CASSSRFVGELFF
once	TRBV28	TRBJ2-1	TRBD2	TGTGCCAGCAGTTCGCGGACTAGCGGGGACACCTCCTACAATGAGCAGTTCTTC	CASSSRTSGDTSYNEQFF
.	TRBV27	TRBJ2-2	.	TGTGCCAGCAGACGGGGCCCCGCGAACACCGGGGAGCTGTTTTTT	CASRRGPANTGELFF
.	TRBV10-3	TRBJ1-2	.	TGTGCCATCAGTGAGCCCGGGGGGGGATGGGGCTACACCTTC	CAISEPGGGWGYTF
.	TRBV18	TRBJ1-2	.	TGTGCCAGCTCACCACGGCCAGGGCTTGCCGCTAACTATGGCTACACCTTC	CASSPRPGLAANYGYTF
.	TRBV15	TRBJ1-4	TRBD1	TGTGCCACCAGCAGAGAAGGACAGGGGGCGTGGAAACTGTTTTTT	CATSREGQGAWKLFF
.	TRBV10-2	TRBJ1-5	.	TGCGCCAGCAGTGAAAACCTGAGGGGAAGGGGCAATCAGCCCCAGCATTTT	CASSENLRGRGNQPQHF
.	TRBV7-3	TRBJ2-7	.	TGTGCCAGCAGCTTAAAGGGTCCCGGGGGCGAGCAGTACTTC	CASSLKGPGGEQYF
.	TRBV28	TRBJ2-1	TRBD2	TGTGCCAGCAGGGTTAGCGGGAGCACCTACAATGAGCAGTTCTTC	CASRVSGSTYNEQFF
.	TRBV2	TRBJ2-7	TRBD1	TGTGCCAGCAGTGACATAGTAGGGACAGGGAGGTACGAGCAGTACTTC	CASSDIVGTGRYEQYF
.	TRBV5-1	TRBJ2-3	.	TGCGCCAGCAGCTTGGAACTTTTCACAGATACGCAGTATTTT	CASSLELFTDTQYF
.	TRBV5-4	TRBJ1-4	.	TGTGCCAGCAGCTCCGACAGAGCAACTAATGAAAAACTGTTTTTT	CASSSDRATNEKLFF
.	TRBV5-4	TRBJ1-6	.	TGTGCCAGCAGCCTAGGGACTGGTTCACCCCTCCACTTT	CASSLGTGSPLHF
.	TRBV5-6	TRBJ2-7	TRBD1	TGTGCCAGCAGCTTTACCGGACAGGGGAACTACGAGCAGTACTTC	CASSFTGQGNYEQYF
.	TRBV7-3	TRBJ2-1	TRBD2	TGTGCCAGCAGCTTACCCGGGACTAGCGGGAGTGGGGCCTACAATGAGCAGTTCTTC	CASSLPGTSGSGAYNEQFF
.	TRBV6-1	TRBJ2-2	.	TGTGCCAGCAGTGAATTTTGGGGGCGTACCGGGGAGCTGTTTTTT	CASSEFWGRTGELFF
.	TRBV7-2	TRBJ2-2	.	TGTGCCAGCAGCCCGGGGACACACGGGGAGCTGTTTTTT	CASSPGTHGELFF
.	TRBV20-1	TRBJ2-5	.	TGCAGTGCTAGGGACAGCGAGACCCAGTACTTC	CSARDSETQYF
.	TRBV27	TRBJ1-4	TRBD1	TGTGCCAGCAGTTTGAGATCCGGGACAGTCCCAGCAACTAATGAAAAACTGTTTTTT	CASSLRSGTVPATNEKLFF
.	TRBV5-1	TRBJ2-7	.	TGCGCCAGCAGCTTTCGACTGGGGCAGGGTTCCTACGAGCAGTACTTC	CASSFRLGQGSYEQYF
.	TRBV19	TRBJ1-5	.	TGTGCCAGTAGTATCCAACAGGGTTTGGGCAATCAGCCCCAGCATTTT	CASSIQQGLGNQPQHF
.	TRBV5-1	TRBJ2-5	TRBD2	TGCGCCAGCAGCTTTGGGACTAGCGGCCAAGAGACCCAGTACTTC	CASSFGTSGQETQYF
.	TRBV28	TRBJ1-1	.	TGTGCCAGCAGTCACGGGGGCGCGGCCACTGAAGCTTTCTTT	CASSHGGAATEAFF
.	TRBV18	TRBJ2-2	.	TGTGCCAGCTCGGCATTAGGAGGGGCAGCCGCGAACACCGGGGAGCTGTTTTTT	CASSALGGAAANTGELFF
.	TRBV7-3	TRBJ2-7	.	TGTGCCAGCAGCTTAACCTCGGGGGGCTCGCAGTACTTC	CASSLTSGGSQYF
.	TRBV28	TRBJ2-3	TRBD2	TGTGCCAGCAGTTTATGGGCGGGAGCCGGCACAGATACGCAGTATTTT	CASSLWAGAGTDTQYF
.	TRBV5-4	TRBJ2-5	.	TGTGCCAGCAGCTTGGCTCCCCGGTTTCGAGAGACCCAGTACTTC	CASSLAPRFRETQYF
.	TRBV2	TRBJ1-1	.	TGTGCCAGCGGTAGTAGGTCCTCCGGGTTCGCGGTAAATGAAGCTTTCTTT	CASGSRSSGFAVNEAFF
.	TRBV10-3	TRBJ2-1	TRBD2	TGTGCCATCAGTGCCGGGACTAGCGTTGGACGTGAGCAGTTCTTC	CAISAGTSVGREQFF
.	TRBV19	TRBJ2-7	TRBD2	TGTGCCAGTAGTCCACGACTAGCGGGAGGGTACGAGCAGTACTTC	CASSPRLAGGYEQYF
.	TRBV4-3	TRBJ1-2	.	TGCGCCAGCAGCCAAAGATATGGGGGGCTTGTCGGCTACACCTTC	CASSQRYGGLVGYTF
.	TRBV7-2	TRBJ2-7	.	TGTGCCAGCAGCGAACCCCGCTACGAGCAGTACTTC	CASSEPRYEQYF
once	TRBV10-3	TRBJ2-7	.	TGTGCCATCAGTGAGGACGGCAGGGTCTTGTACTTC	CAISEDGRVLYF
.	TRBV19	TRBJ2-7	.	TGTGCCAGTAGTATCAGGTCACGGAGCTCCTACGAGCAGTACTTC	CASSIRSRSSYEQYF
.	TRBV5-1	TRBJ2-5	TRBD1	TGCGCCAGCAGCAGTCCAGGGACAGGGGAGACCCAGTACTTC	CASSSPGTGETQYF
.	TRBV2	TRBJ2-3	.	TGTGCCAGCACCCCTAGCGGCACAGATACGCAGTATTTT	CASTPSGTDTQYF
.	TRBV5-1	TRBJ1-4	.	TGCGCCAGCAGCTTGGAACCGGGGTCGGGAAAACTGTTTTTT	CASSLEPGSGKLFF
.	TRBV29-1	TRBJ1-1	.	TGCAGCGTTGTCAAGAACACTGAAGCTTTCTTT	CSVVKNTEAFF
.	TRBV11-1	TRBJ2-7	.	TGTGCCAGCAGCGATAAGACAGGATACGAGCAGTACTTC	CASSDKTGYEQYF
once	TRBV7-2	TRBJ1-1	.	TGTGCCAGCAGCCGGACAGCAAAAAACACTGAAGCTTTCTTT	CASSRTAKNTEAFF
.	TRBV29-1	TRBJ2-5	.	TGCAGCGTTGAAAATAAAGAGACCCAGTACTTC	CSVENKETQYF
.	TRBV28	TRBJ2-5	.	TGTGCCAGCAGTTTGTCTACTACAGGGAGAGGAGAGACCCAGTACTTC	CASSLSTTGRGETQYF
.	TRBV7-9	TRBJ1-1	.	TGTGCCAGCAGCTTAGACGGGGGGACTGAAGCTTTCTTT	CASSLDGGTEAFF
.	TRBV19	TRBJ1-5	TRBD1	TGTGCCAGTCGCCCCGGCGGGGACAGGGGGCAGCCCCAGCATTTT	CASRPGGDRGQPQHF
.	TRBV6-5	TRBJ2-5	.	TGTGCCAGCAGTTACTGGCAGAGCCAAGAGACCCAGTACTTC	CASSYWQSQETQYF